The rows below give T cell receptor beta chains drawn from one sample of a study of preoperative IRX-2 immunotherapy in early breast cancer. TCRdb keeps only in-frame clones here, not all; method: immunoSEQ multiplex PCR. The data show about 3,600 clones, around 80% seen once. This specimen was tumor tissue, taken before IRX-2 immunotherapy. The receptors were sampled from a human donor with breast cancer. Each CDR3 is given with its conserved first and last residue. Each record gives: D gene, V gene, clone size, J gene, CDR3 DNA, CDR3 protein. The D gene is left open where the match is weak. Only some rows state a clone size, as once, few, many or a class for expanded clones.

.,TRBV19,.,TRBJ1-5,TGTGCCAGTAGTATAAAGAAAGGGAGTCGCAATCAGCCCCAGCATTTT,CASSIKKGSRNQPQHF
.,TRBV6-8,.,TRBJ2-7,TGTGCCAGCAGTGCTTCCCCAATTGGATCCTACGAGCAGTACTTC,CASSASPIGSYEQYF
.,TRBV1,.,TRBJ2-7,TGCGCCAGCAGCGTCCATCGGACAGGTATCAGCTACGAGCAGTACTTC,CASSVHRTGISYEQYF
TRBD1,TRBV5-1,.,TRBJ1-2,TGCGCCAGCAGCTTGGAGGGTACAGGGGGCGCGAACGGCTACACCTTC,CASSLEGTGGANGYTF
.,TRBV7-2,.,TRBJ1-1,TGTGCCAGCAGCTTAGTAGTAGGTTCTGAAGCTTTCTTT,CASSLVVGSEAFF
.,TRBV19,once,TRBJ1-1,TGTGCCAGTAGTACTCAGACAGTGAACACTGAAGCTTTCTTT,CASSTQTVNTEAFF
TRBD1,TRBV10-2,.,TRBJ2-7,TGCGCCAGCAGGCCGGGACAGGGGTTTTACGAGCAGTACTTC,CASRPGQGFYEQYF
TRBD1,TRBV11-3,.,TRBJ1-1,TGTGCCAGCAGCTCTTCGGACAGGGGGGACACTGAAGCTTTCTTT,CASSSSDRGDTEAFF
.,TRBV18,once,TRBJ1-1,TGTGCCAGCTCACCACTCGGAGACCTCACTGAAGCTTTCTTT,CASSPLGDLTEAFF
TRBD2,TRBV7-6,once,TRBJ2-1,TGTGCCAGCAGCTTGAAGCGGGAGAGGTCCTACAATGAGCAGTTCTTC,CASSLKRERSYNEQFF
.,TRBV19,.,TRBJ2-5,TGTGCCAGTAGTTTCCAGGGACAAGGGCAAGAGACCCAGTACTTC,CASSFQGQGQETQYF
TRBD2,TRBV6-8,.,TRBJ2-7,TGTGCCATCAGTGGCGGGACTAGCGGCTCCTTTCACTACGAGCAGTACTTC,CAISGGTSGSFHYEQYF
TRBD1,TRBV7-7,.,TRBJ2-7,TGTGCCAGCAGCTTAGCGGGCGGGACAGGGGGCGCCGAGCAGTACTTC,CASSLAGGTGGAEQYF
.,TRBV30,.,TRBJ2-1,TGTGCCTGGAGTAGGTCCAGGGGATACAATGAGCAGTTCTTC,CAWSRSRGYNEQFF
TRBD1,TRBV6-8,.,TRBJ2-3,TGTGCCGTAGACAGGGGTAGCACAGATACGCAGTATTTT,CAVDRGSTDTQYF
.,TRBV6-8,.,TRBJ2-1,TGTGCCATCGCCGGCGGGAACAATGAGCAGTTCTTC,CAIAGGNNEQFF
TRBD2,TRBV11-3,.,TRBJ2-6,TGTGCCAGCAGCTACCGGACTAGCGTAATCTCTGGGGCCAACGTCCTGACTTTC,CASSYRTSVISGANVLTF
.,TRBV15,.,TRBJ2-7,TGTGCCATTCGAGACGGGACAACCCTATCCTACGAGCAGTACTTC,CAIRDGTTLSYEQYF
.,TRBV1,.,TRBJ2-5,TGCGCCAGCAGCGGGAGAGGGCCGGAGACCCAGTACTTC,CASSGRGPETQYF
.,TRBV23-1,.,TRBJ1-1,TGCGCCAGCAGCCCGTACAGGGCGTTCCAAGCTTTCTTT,CASSPYRAFQAFF